The 9 T cell receptor beta chains presented below share a single source sample, sequenced in a study of T cells expressing NK-cell markers. TCRdb reprocessed the 5' RACE reads, keeping one entry per CDR3 protein, no DNA. Seen in this sample are some 300,000 distinct CDR3 sequences; the ten most common clones hold about 0.4%. Sample: blood T cells: a sorted CD56 or NKG2C T cell subset, CD4+ or CD8+ T cells, or bulk PBMC T cells (not recorded which). The receptors originated from a man between 18 and 35 years old in good health.

The chain employs TRBV6-5 and TRBJ1-1. There are 15 residues in the CDR3. Looked up from germline, CDR1 is MNHEY and CDR2 is SVGAGI. The CDR3 is CASSYSYQANTEAFF.

The chain carries TRBV7-2 and TRBJ2-7; TCRdb picks TRBD2, but there is no DNA to check that call. The germline CDR1 and CDR2 sequences are SGHTA and FQGNSA. The CDR3 has 15 residues. CDR3 sequence: CASSSREGEGYEQYF.

This chain links TRBV20-1 with TRBJ2-3; TCRdb's D gene call, TRBD2, goes unchecked for lack of DNA. Germline values: CDR1 DFQATT, CDR2 SNEGSKA (reference sequence). The CDR3 totals 16 residues. CDR3 in amino acids: CSAREAGRRGTDTQYF.

The V gene is TRBV6-2 or TRBV6-3, the J gene TRBJ2-1; checking the TCRdb D call of TRBD2 is not possible without DNA. Germline V CDR1 and CDR2: MNHEY, SVGEGT. The CDR3 is 18 amino acids. The CDR3 here is CASSYSLSGGRSYNEQFF.

V usage is TRBV5-6 and J usage is TRBJ2-3; TCRdb's assignment of TRBD1 cannot be checked, as there is no DNA. The CDR3 length is 17 residues. CDR1 and CDR2 (germline): SGHDT, YYEEEE. The chain's CDR3 is CASSPVLGQGVADTQYF.

The rearrangement uses TRBV27 and TRBJ1-4; TCRdb selects TRBD1, and the lack of DNA leaves this call unchecked. Germline-derived CDR1 and CDR2 are MNHEY and SMNVEV (reference sequence). The CDR3 length is 14 residues. The CDR3 protein is CASSLGQGSKKLFF.

This CDR3 is CSARVISGIETQYF. This sequence joins TRBV20-1 and TRBJ2-5; the TRBD2 assignment by TCRdb is unverifiable without DNA. This CDR3 comprises 14 residues. Germline V gene lookup returns CDR1 DFQATT and CDR2 SNEGSKA (reference sequence).

The chain links TRBV20-1 to TRBJ2-5; TCRdb calls TRBD1, which cannot be checked without DNA. CDR1 and CDR2 from the germline V gene are DFQATT and SNEGSKA (reference sequence). The CDR3 spans 15 residues. CDR3 sequence: CSARESGGGGETQYF.

The rearrangement links TRBV5-5 to TRBJ1-6; the TCRdb D gene call, TRBD1, has no DNA to confirm it. The CDR3 spans 16 residues. Germline V gives CDR1 SGHKS, CDR2 YYEKEE (reference sequence). CDR3 sequence reads: CASSSRGGGQNSPLHF.